This TCR beta chain is drawn from a study of identical twins. Broader study findings: One should note that invariant MAIT and iNKT cells could partly confound zero-insertion analyses. Within beta out-of-frame sequences, the excess sharing observed between twins was weaker.

Trimming stripped 2 bases from V and 2 bases from J, with 6 bases between. Germline loops: CDR1 SEHNR, CDR2 FQNEAQ (reference sequence). The CDR3 extends over 13 amino acids. TCRdb reprocessed the 5' RACE reads via MiXCR and lists one record per CDR3 protein. The data contain 700,000 or so distinct CDR3 sequences, under 9% of them seen just once; the ten biggest clones take up 0.75% to 1%. This clonotype was counted at least ten times. No antigen is known for it. Another study also made use of these data, one on yellow fever vaccine responses in identical twins. Turning to that study: Twins' vaccine T cell responses were reported to seem partly convergent and partly personalized.

Sequences were obtained from PBMCs. The receptor's source is a woman younger than 30 in good health. This chain links TRBV7-9 with TRBJ2-5; D is uncertain. This CDR3 is CASSLYGQETQYF. DNA for the CDR3: TGTGCCAGCAGCTTATACGGTCAAGAGACCCAGTACTTC.